The 19 T cell receptor beta chains reported below all come from one sample, sequenced in a study of siplizumab effects on memory and regulatory T cells. Some clones are missing from TCRdb's copy, which holds only in-frame ones; the method was immunoSEQ multiplex PCR. Altogether about 120,000 clones are present, 92% being singletons, with the ten largest covering 1% to 1.5%. The material sequenced was CD4+ T cells sorted from blood. Every receptor here comes from a human donor in good health.

The rearrangement uses TRBV28 and TRBJ1-2; D is uncertain. Germline CDR1 is MDHEN and CDR2 is SYDVKM. V was trimmed by 5 bases and J by 4 bases, leaving 23 bases between them. The CDR3 is 17 residues long. In DNA, the CDR3 is TGTGCCAGCAGTCTCTTAATACGGACGGACCTCTCCTATGGCTACACCTTC. Translating gives CASSLLIRTDLSYGYTF.

This clone is a singleton in its sample. CDR3 sequence (DNA): TGCGCCAGCAGCTTAAGACTAGCGGGGGTCTACGAGCAGTACTTC. This sequence encodes CASSLRLAGVYEQYF. The chain combines TRBV5-1 with TRBJ2-7; 12 positions match TRBD2. J gave up 3 bases and V 2 bases, and 3 bases lay outside the gene matches. The CDR3 consists of 15 residues. CDR1 and CDR2 from the germline V gene are SGHRS and YFSETQ.

V usage is TRBV27 and J usage is TRBJ2-2; 8 bases are a match to TRBD1. The V gene end was trimmed by 4 bases and the J gene end by 5 bases; junction bases not matched to a gene: 6. The CDR3 extends over 15 amino acids. Germline-derived CDR1 and CDR2 are MNHEY and SMNVEV (reference sequence). The CDR3 coding sequence is TGTGCCAGCAGTTCGATCAGGGGGCGGACCGGGGAGCTGTTTTTT. Protein: CASSSIRGRTGELFF.

J is TRBJ1-1 and V is TRBV11-2; weak D call: TRBD1 (5 bases). CDR1 SGHAT and CDR2 FQNNGV come from the germline V gene. V shed 4 bases and J shed 0 bases, with 15 bases lying between them. The CDR3 runs to 16 residues. CDR3 coding DNA: TGTGCCAGCAGCTCGCGGGGTCGGGGCATGAACACTGAAGCTTTCTTT. This encodes CASSSRGRGMNTEAFF.

This chain uses TRBV27 with TRBJ1-6; D not resolved. CDR3 length: 18 residues. The germline gives CDR1 MNHEY, CDR2 SMNVEV (reference sequence). Trimming took off 3 bases at V and 7 bases at J, with 22 bases between the two ends. This CDR3 reads CASSFRSEGRRRNSPLHF. The CDR3 coding sequence is TGTGCCAGCAGTTTTCGGTCCGAAGGACGGCGGCGAAATTCACCCCTCCACTTT.

V and J are TRBV19 and TRBJ1-4; D ambiguous. V gave up 6 bases and J gave up 6 bases, with 17 bases separating them. The CDR3 sequence is 15 residues long. Germline loops: CDR1 LNHDA, CDR2 SQIVND (reference sequence). The CDR3 nucleotides read TGTGCCAGTAGCACCCCTATAAGCAACGATGAAAAACTGTTTTTT. Protein: CASSTPISNDEKLFF.

The V gene is TRBV19, the J gene TRBJ1-2; 8 nucleotides line up with TRBD1. This CDR3 is 15 amino acids long. The V segment lost 7 bases and the J segment 0 bases; nucleotides outside the gene matches: 7. Germline V gene lookup returns CDR1 LNHDA and CDR2 SQIVND (reference sequence). CDR3 protein: CASNPGGLTNYGYTF. DNA of the CDR3: TGTGCCAGTAACCCAGGGGGCCTAACTAACTATGGCTACACCTTC.

The genes are TRBV5-1 and TRBJ1-5; 9 nucleotides match TRBD1. CDR1 and CDR2 from the germline V gene are SGHRS and YFSETQ. V lost 4 bases, J lost 3 bases, and 11 bases stayed unmatched. This CDR3 is 17 amino acids long. DNA for the CDR3: TGCGCCAGCAGCCTATTTCCCGGGACAGGGTTCAATCAGCCCCAGCATTTT. This codes for CASSLFPGTGFNQPQHF.

The chain links TRBV6-1 to TRBJ2-7; TRBD1 matches at 7 bases. Germline loops: CDR1 MNHNS, CDR2 SASEGT. V lost 7 bases to trimming and J lost 5 bases; unmatched junction nucleotides: 14. CDR3 length: 15 amino acids. In DNA form, the CDR3 reads TGTGCCAGCACCACGGGACAGCGAATTAACGACGAGCAGTACTTC. It encodes CASTTGQRINDEQYF.

The chain uses TRBV6-5 and TRBJ1-2; 9 bases align to TRBD1. This CDR3 comprises 15 residues. Germline V gene sequence: CDR1 MNHEY, CDR2 SVGAGI. With V trimmed by 3 bases and J by 4 bases, 6 bases remained unmatched. The CDR3, as DNA: TGTGCCAGCAGTTATTCGCCGGGACAGGGCTATGGCTACACCTTC. This translates into CASSYSPGQGYGYTF.

The chain links TRBV6-1 to TRBJ1-4, with 9 bases identical to TRBD1. This CDR3 region has 16 residues. V shed 4 bases, J shed 0 bases, and the junction held 3 bases outside the gene matches. Germline CDR1 MNHNS, CDR2 SASEGT. This chain's CDR3 is CASSGGQGATNEKLFF. For the CDR3, the DNA is TGTGCCAGCAGTGGGGGACAGGGTGCAACTAATGAAAAACTGTTTTTT.

This chain connects TRBV27 to TRBJ2-5, with D maybe TRBD1 (6 bases). Germline CDR1 MNHEY, CDR2 SMNVEV (reference sequence). V was clipped by 4 bases and J by 2 bases, with 11 bases between them. CDR3 size: 14 residues. The CDR3 loop reads CASSSFGQQETQYF. The CDR3 region has the DNA TGTGCCAGCAGTTCCTTCGGACAGCAAGAGACCCAGTACTTC.

V and J are TRBV6-5 and TRBJ2-2; 7 positions agree with TRBD1. This CDR3 comprises 13 residues. The ends lost 6 bases at V and 6 bases at J; junction bases unmatched: 4. Germline V gene sequence: CDR1 MNHEY, CDR2 SVGAGI. CDR3 sequence: CASRNTGAGELFF. CDR3 in DNA: TGTGCCAGCAGAAACACAGGGGCCGGGGAGCTGTTTTTT.

Regarding this clone: Other DNA sequences from this sample encode an identical CDR3 as well. The chain recombines TRBV13 with TRBJ2-5; the D is unclear. V dropped 0 bases and J dropped 2 bases, with 7 bases sitting between them. CDR3 length equals 14 residues. Germline V gene lookup returns CDR1 PRHDT and CDR2 FYEKMQ (reference sequence). The CDR3 reads CASSLGQRQETQYF. The DNA of the CDR3 is TGTGCCAGCAGCTTAGGACAGAGACAAGAGACCCAGTACTTC.

The CDR3 sequence: CASSRGQGNLANQPQHF. In DNA, the CDR3 is TGCGCCAGCAGCCGTGGACAGGGGAATTTAGCCAATCAGCCCCAGCATTTT. The chain has TRBV4-1 and TRBJ1-5; 9 bases are shared with TRBD1. Germline V lookup: CDR1 MGHRA, CDR2 YSYEKL. V lost 4 bases and J lost 3; bases outside the gene matches: 10. The CDR3 runs 17 residues.

This chain links TRBV10-3 with TRBJ2-1; D not certain. Trimming stripped 7 bases from V and 3 bases from J, with 19 bases between. There are 16 residues in the CDR3. Germline V CDR1 and CDR2: ENHRY, SYGVKD. The CDR3 DNA reads TGTGCCATCATTATGATTTGGGTACAGATCTACAATGAGCAGTTCTTC. As protein: CAIIMIWVQIYNEQFF.

This sequence joins TRBV11-1 and TRBJ2-1; D assignment may be TRBD1 or TRBD2 (5 bases each). V dropped 1 base and J dropped 9 bases, with 10 bases sitting between them. The CDR3 covers 13 residues. Germline V gene data show CDR1 as SGHAT and CDR2 as FQDESV (reference sequence). The CDR3 DNA sequence: TGTGCCAGCAGCTTAGGGGGGTCGCCTGAGCAGTTCTTC. Translating gives CASSLGGSPEQFF.

The V gene is TRBV10-2, the J gene TRBJ2-7; 8 bases align to TRBD1. CDR1 WSHSY and CDR2 SAAADI come from the germline V gene. The CDR3 is made up of 15 amino acids. With 2 bases clipped from V and 6 bases from J, the junction kept 9 bases outside the gene matches. CDR3 protein: CASSEPGQGAVEQYF. For the CDR3, the DNA is TGCGCCAGCAGTGAGCCCGGGCAGGGGGCGGTCGAGCAGTACTTC.

J is TRBJ2-5 and V is TRBV5-1; 14 positions match TRBD2. This CDR3 comprises 16 residues. J was trimmed by 5 bases and V by 7 bases; bases with no gene match: 10. Germline V CDR1 and CDR2: SGHRS, YFSETQ. CDR3: CASSPGLAGDSETQYF. The CDR3 bases are TGCGCCAGCTCCCCGGGACTAGCGGGAGATAGCGAGACCCAGTACTTC.